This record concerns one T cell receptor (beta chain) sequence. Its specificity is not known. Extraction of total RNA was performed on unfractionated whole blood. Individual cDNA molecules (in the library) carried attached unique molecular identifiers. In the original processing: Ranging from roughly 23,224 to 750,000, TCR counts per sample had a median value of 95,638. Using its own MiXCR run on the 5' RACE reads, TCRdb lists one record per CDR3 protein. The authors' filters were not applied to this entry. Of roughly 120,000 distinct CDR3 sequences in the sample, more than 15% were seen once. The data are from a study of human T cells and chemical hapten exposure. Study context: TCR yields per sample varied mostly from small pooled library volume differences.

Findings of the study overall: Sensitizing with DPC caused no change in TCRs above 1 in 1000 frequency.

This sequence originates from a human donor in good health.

CDR3 coding DNA: TGTGCCAGCAGCTTAGGGACTAGCAGTTACAATGAGCAGTTCTTC. It encodes CASSLGTSSYNEQFF. The V and J genes are TRBV7-2 and TRBJ2-1; TRBD2 agrees at 8 bases. Per germline, CDR1 SGHTA and CDR2 FQGNSA. Trimming cost V 1 base and J 4 bases; bases outside gene matches: 3. The CDR3 contains 15 residues.